These T cell receptor beta chains were read from a single sample in a study of shared clonotypes between healthy human individuals. Measured with immunoSEQ multiplex PCR; TCRdb has only the in-frame clones, and not every one. The data hold over a million clones, with roughly 96% observed a single time. The sequenced sample consisted of naive CD4+ T cells sorted from blood. These receptor sequences come from a man aged 30 to 39 in good health. CDR3s include the opening cysteine and the closing phenylalanine or tryptophan. Each record gives: CDR3 length, V gene, D gene, J gene, CDR3 protein. D genes are given only for firm matches.

length: 15
V: TRBV9
D: TRBD1
J: TRBJ2-7
CDR3: CASSVGPTGGYEQYF

length: 15
V: TRBV7-8
D: .
J: TRBJ1-4
CDR3: CASSLQGWVDEKLFF

length: 17
V: TRBV7-9
D: TRBD2
J: TRBJ2-1
CDR3: CASSFGAGGPAYNEQFF

length: 13
V: TRBV6-5
D: .
J: TRBJ1-4
CDR3: CASSRTDHEKLFF

length: 16
V: TRBV27
D: .
J: TRBJ2-2
CDR3: CASSLSPGWVAGELFF

length: 14
V: TRBV28
D: TRBD2
J: TRBJ2-5
CDR3: CASSLAGGRETQYF

length: 16
V: TRBV27
D: .
J: TRBJ2-7
CDR3: CASSPRLTDYTNEQYF

length: 16
V: TRBV18
D: TRBD1
J: TRBJ2-2
CDR3: CASSRPSGGVRGELFF

length: 16
V: TRBV5-4
D: TRBD2
J: TRBJ2-1
CDR3: CASSTRLAGGNNEQFF

length: 16
V: TRBV5-1
D: TRBD1
J: TRBJ2-5
CDR3: CASSLARDRSQETQYF

length: 17
V: TRBV5-4
D: TRBD1
J: TRBJ1-2
CDR3: CASSLGRGPGGHYGYTF

length: 14
V: TRBV10-3
D: TRBD1
J: TRBJ1-1
CDR3: CATQTGDGNTEAFF

length: 16
V: TRBV5-1
D: .
J: TRBJ1-2
CDR3: CASSLNPAQDLYGYTF

length: 13
V: TRBV29-1
D: .
J: TRBJ2-3
CDR3: CSGLRGIVDTQYF

length: 15
V: TRBV15
D: .
J: TRBJ2-7
CDR3: CATSRGLLGGNEQYF

length: 14
V: TRBV14
D: .
J: TRBJ2-7
CDR3: CASSGSLDTYEQYF

length: 14
V: TRBV11-2
D: TRBD2
J: TRBJ2-7
CDR3: CASSLGDYSYEQYF

length: 14
V: TRBV18
D: .
J: TRBJ1-2
CDR3: CASSPGGSTYGYTF

length: 13
V: TRBV11-2
D: .
J: TRBJ2-7
CDR3: CASSFGEIYEQYF

length: 16
V: TRBV9
D: TRBD2
J: TRBJ2-7
CDR3: CASSVSGGRWSYEQYF

length: 16
V: TRBV5-1
D: .
J: TRBJ1-1
CDR3: CASSLGPRGMNTEAFF

length: 15
V: TRBV5-1
D: .
J: TRBJ2-1
CDR3: CASSFSWTINNEQFF

length: 13
V: TRBV18
D: .
J: TRBJ2-5
CDR3: CASSPGGKETQYF

length: 14
V: TRBV2
D: .
J: TRBJ2-7
CDR3: CASSEVVHPSEQYF

length: 16
V: TRBV6-6
D: .
J: TRBJ2-1
CDR3: CASSYPVGQRDNEQFF

length: 14
V: TRBV18
D: .
J: TRBJ2-7
CDR3: CASSLGALEYEQYF

length: 17
V: TRBV5-4
D: TRBD2
J: TRBJ2-2
CDR3: CASSWGLAGPNTGELFF

length: 14
V: TRBV19
D: .
J: TRBJ2-1
CDR3: CASSFPARGNEQFF

length: 11
V: TRBV20-1
D: .
J: TRBJ2-3
CDR3: CSASDTDTQYF

length: 16
V: TRBV19
D: TRBD1
J: TRBJ1-5
CDR3: CASSIRDRGRHQPQHF

length: 17
V: TRBV18
D: .
J: TRBJ2-5
CDR3: CASSPTPPSAIQETQYF

length: 12
V: TRBV18
D: .
J: TRBJ1-5
CDR3: CASSGRGQPQHF

length: 13
V: TRBV5-6
D: .
J: TRBJ2-5
CDR3: CASNGVQQETQYF

length: 14
V: TRBV7-2
D: .
J: TRBJ2-3
CDR3: CASSSASNTDTQYF

length: 15
V: TRBV5-5
D: TRBD1
J: TRBJ2-3
CDR3: CASITPGQATDTQYF

length: 16
V: TRBV7-2
D: TRBD1
J: TRBJ2-1
CDR3: CASSLAGTATYNEQFF

length: 15
V: TRBV6-5
D: TRBD1
J: TRBJ1-1
CDR3: CASSLQGSGYTEAFF

length: 16
V: TRBV19
D: .
J: TRBJ1-2
CDR3: CASRGSGLRFFYGYTF

length: 13
V: TRBV5-1
D: .
J: TRBJ2-1
CDR3: CASRPDPNNEQFF

length: 14
V: TRBV29-1
D: TRBD2
J: TRBJ2-7
CDR3: CSVEGVAGGYEQYF

length: 16
V: TRBV30
D: TRBD1
J: TRBJ1-5
CDR3: CAWSAYTGVGNQPQHF

length: 17
V: TRBV19
D: .
J: TRBJ2-7
CDR3: CASSLIAGGTVTYEQYF

length: 14
V: TRBV7-6
D: TRBD1
J: TRBJ1-2
CDR3: CASSLGQGNYGYTF

length: 13
V: TRBV18
D: .
J: TRBJ2-5
CDR3: CASSLRGGETQYF

length: 15
V: TRBV10-1
D: .
J: TRBJ2-3
CDR3: CASSPGLGGTDTQYF

length: 14
V: TRBV5-1
D: .
J: TRBJ1-4
CDR3: CASSGQGWGEKLFF

length: 14
V: TRBV11-3
D: .
J: TRBJ2-3
CDR3: CASSLGTSTDTQYF

length: 16
V: TRBV6-6
D: TRBD1
J: TRBJ2-7
CDR3: CASSARTGNTRDEQYF